This TCR beta chain was recorded in a study of blood T cell repertoires in COVID-19. Authors' analysis steps: By means of reference gene primer amplification, nucleated cell counts were estimated. The protocol was immunoSEQ multiplex PCR, while the TCRdb copy is restricted to in-frame clones and leaves out a portion. V, J and clone size derive from that table, while D and trimming were established from the DNA sequence. The top ten clones hold over 4% of a sample with around 450,000 clones, 75% to 90% of them seen once. Specimen: peripheral blood. The sequence was obtained from a woman aged 25 to 39 with acute or convalescent COVID-19.

CDR3 bases: TGTGCCACCAGTGCCTCAGGGAACACCGGGGAGCTGTTTTTT. Protein sequence: CATSASGNTGELFF. This chain links TRBV24-1 with TRBJ2-2; D remains unclear. CDR1 is KGHDR and CDR2 is SFDVKD in the germline V gene. The V end was cut by 5 bases, the J end by 1 base, with 7 bases between. CDR3 size: 14 residues.